This T cell receptor beta chain was documented in a study of neurological immune-mediated disorders. Study observations and caveats: Expanded clones shared no identical CDR3 amino acid sequences across subjects, which suggested private TCR-beta repertoires in all groups. A possible signature appeared as one related-CDR3 cluster, in which phylogenetic grouping placed the repertoires of 18 of 34 multiple sclerosis patients.

The CDR3 length is 14 residues. The V gene's germline CDR1 is DFQATT and CDR2 SNEGSKA (reference sequence). Every sequencing run returned over 160 million TCR-beta sequences, which were derived from 15-18 subjects. TCRdb re-called the 5' RACE reads with MiXCR, one entry per CDR3 protein. The sample consists of 40,000 to 50,000 distinct CDR3 sequences, roughly 2.5% of them appearing once. This clonotype was detected once. Its antigen is not identified. The sample taken for sequencing was PBMCs. The receptor's source is a man aged 30 to 39 with multiple sclerosis. The gene calls are TRBV20-1 and TRBJ2-1, with 11 nucleotides matching TRBD2. The CDR3 here is CRAIAGGGYNEQFF. As DNA, the CDR3 is TGCAGAGCCATAGCGGGAGGGGGCTACAATGAGCAGTTCTTC.